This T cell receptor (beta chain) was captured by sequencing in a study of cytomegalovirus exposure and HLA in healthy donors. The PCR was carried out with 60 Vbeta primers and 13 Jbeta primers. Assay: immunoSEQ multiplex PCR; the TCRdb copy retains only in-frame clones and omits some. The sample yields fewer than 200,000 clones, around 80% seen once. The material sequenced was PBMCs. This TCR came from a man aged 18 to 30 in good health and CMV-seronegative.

As DNA, the CDR3 is TGCGCCAGCAGCCCGTCTCTTGGGGCTACTCAGCCCCAGCATTTT. It yields the protein CASSPSLGATQPQHF. J is TRBJ1-5 and V is TRBV4-3; the D gene is possibly TRBD1 (5 bases). Trimming pared 4 bases from V and 6 bases from J, leaving 16 bases between. The CDR3 has 15 amino acids. The V gene's germline CDR1 is LGHNA and CDR2 YSLEER.